This TCR beta chain emerged from a study of CD8 T cells in Susac syndrome. Roughly 0.45 to 1 ug RNA was reverse transcribed with random hexamers. The authors amplified TCR beta CDR3 across 54 Vbeta and 13 Jbeta using immunoSEQ multiplex PCR. TCRdb reprocessed the immunoSEQ multiplex PCR reads via MiXCR and lists one record per CDR3 protein. Among hundreds of thousands of distinct CDR3 sequences listed, approximately 90% were seen once. The V segment lost 2 bases and the J segment 5 bases; nucleotides outside the gene matches: 9. The CDR3 extends over 15 amino acids. Germline V gives CDR1 MNHEY, CDR2 SVGAGI. To note about this clonotype: The antigen is unknown.

Study outcomes and limitations: The study recognized that its TCR sequencing and HLA analysis covered a relatively small number of individuals.

The multiple sclerosis control group comprised treatment-naive patients with stable or active relapsing-remitting disease. The TCR comes from a human donor with multiple sclerosis. The chain combines TRBV6-5 with TRBJ2-7; 7 bases agree with TRBD2. The sample was CD8+ T cells from PBMCs. The CDR3 DNA reads as TGTGCCAGCAGTTACAGCCCCGGGGGGATCCACGAGCAGTACTTC. It codes for CASSYSPGGIHEQYF.